This T cell receptor (beta chain) was identified during a study of cytomegalovirus exposure and HLA in healthy donors. On the study more broadly: About 79% of more than 300 genotyped donors fell in the Caucasian-associated ancestry cluster.

V was shortened by 3 bases and J by 5 bases, with 13 bases between the two germline ends. The length of the CDR3 is 14 residues. Germline values: CDR1 SGHVS, CDR2 FQNEAQ. 60 Vbeta and 13 Jbeta primers were used in PCR. Clones were read by immunoSEQ multiplex PCR, and TCRdb kept only the in-frame ones, dropping some. The sample has around 98,000 clones, about four fifths seen once. The sequencing sample was made of PBMCs. This TCR came from a woman aged 40 to 55 in good health and CMV-seronegative. The chain couples TRBV7-8 to TRBJ1-2; D is uncertain. Here the CDR3 reads CASSLAGLTYGYTF. Written as DNA, the CDR3 is TGTGCCAGCAGCTTGGCAGGACTAACATATGGCTACACCTTC.